A selection of T cell receptor beta chains follows, all from one sample in a study of cytomegalovirus exposure and HLA in healthy donors. Repertoires were generated with immunoSEQ multiplex PCR, while TCRdb's copy carries only in-frame clones and drops some. The data hold about 120,000 clones, with 80% to 85% observed a single time. The sample was PBMCs. The receptor source for this set is a woman in her twenties or thirties in good health and CMV-seronegative. CDR3s include the opening cysteine and the closing phenylalanine or tryptophan. D genes are given only for firm matches. Rows give clone size only sometimes, using once, few, many, or a class for an expanded clone.

CASRVSGKYEQYF	TGTGCCAGCAGGGTGAGCGGAAAATACGAGCAGTACTTC	TRBV28	TRBJ2-7	.	.
CATTAGMADTQYF	TGTGCCACAACTGCCGGGATGGCAGATACGCAGTATTTT	TRBV7-2	TRBJ2-3	few	.
CASSLLQGAGEKLFF	TGTGCCAGCAGCTTACTACAGGGGGCGGGTGAAAAACTGTTTTTT	TRBV11-2	TRBJ1-4	few	TRBD1
CASRDRSDEQYF	TGTGCCAGCAGGGACAGGTCAGACGAGCAGTACTTC	TRBV6-5	TRBJ2-7	.	TRBD1
CASRGLVSNQPQHF	TGTGCCAGCAGGGGGCTGGTTAGCAATCAGCCCCAGCATTTT	TRBV6-1	TRBJ1-5	.	.
CASSGVQGDTIYF	TGTGCCAGCAGTGGCGTGCAGGGGGACACCATATATTTT	TRBV2	TRBJ1-3	.	TRBD1
CSSSSQRDSRMHEQYF	TGTTCCAGCAGCTCCCAACGGGACTCCAGAATGCACGAGCAGTACTTC	TRBV7-9	TRBJ2-7	.	.
CASSPGLAGGHEQFF	TGTGCCAGCAGCCCGGGACTAGCGGGAGGGCATGAGCAGTTCTTC	TRBV7-2	TRBJ2-1	.	TRBD2
CASSFSSFNEQYF	TGTGCCAGCAGCTTTTCTAGCTTTAACGAGCAGTACTTC	TRBV7-8	TRBJ2-7	few	.
CASSQGLAGGRSYNEQFF	TGTGCCAGCAGTCAGGGACTAGCGGGAGGGAGGTCCTACAATGAGCAGTTCTTC	TRBV28	TRBJ2-1	.	TRBD2
CASSLIAGETYEQYF	TGTGCCAGCAGCTTAATTGCGGGGGAAACCTACGAGCAGTACTTC	TRBV11-1	TRBJ2-7	few	TRBD2
CASSADRGSETQYF	TGTGCTAGCAGCGCGGACAGGGGGTCGGAGACCCAGTACTTC	TRBV7-7	TRBJ2-5	once	TRBD1
CASSSTQGVLNTEAFF	TGTGCCAGCAGCTCTACACAGGGGGTATTGAACACTGAAGCTTTCTTT	TRBV7-9	TRBJ1-1	.	TRBD1
CASSISGTGGANVLTF	TGTGCCAGTAGTATTTCAGGAACTGGTGGGGCCAACGTCCTGACTTTC	TRBV19	TRBJ2-6	.	.
CASSPAGGADTQYF	TGTGCCAGCAGCCCAGCGGGGGGGGCGGATACGCAGTATTTT	TRBV5-4	TRBJ2-3	.	TRBD2
CAWSVQGETQYF	TGTGCCTGGAGTGTTCAGGGGGAGACCCAGTACTTC	TRBV30	TRBJ2-5	.	.
CASILRARNNEQFF	TGTGCCAGCATTCTAAGAGCTAGGAACAATGAGCAGTTCTTC	TRBV21-1	TRBJ2-1	once	.
CASSLGQGASDTGELFF	TGTGCCAGCAGCTTGGGACAGGGGGCCTCTGACACCGGGGAGCTGTTTTTT	TRBV11-2	TRBJ2-2	.	TRBD1
CASSLGQGGYEQYF	TGTGCCAGCAGTCTCGGACAGGGAGGCTACGAGCAGTACTTC	TRBV27	TRBJ2-7	.	TRBD1
CASSYSSGNEQFF	TGTGCCAGCAGTTACTCCAGCGGCAATGAGCAGTTCTTC	TRBV6-6	TRBJ2-1	.	.
CASSVPQGTKGETQYF	TGTGCCAGCAGCGTACCACAGGGGACAAAGGGAGAGACGCAGTATTTT	TRBV7-9	TRBJ2-3	.	TRBD1
CASSYSDSGPEAFF	TGTGCCAGCAGTTACTCTGACAGTGGGCCTGAAGCTTTCTTT	TRBV6-6	TRBJ1-1	.	.
CASSPSGNEQFF	TGCGCCAGCAGCCCTTCGGGCAATGAGCAGTTCTTC	TRBV5-1	TRBJ2-1	.	.
CASSLGTGDNQPQHF	TGCGCCAGCAGCTTGGGGACAGGGGACAATCAGCCCCAGCATTTT	TRBV5-1	TRBJ1-5	.	TRBD1
CASRDSTKLAGRYEQYF	TGTGCCAGCCGGGACAGTACTAAACTAGCGGGAAGATACGAGCAGTACTTC	TRBV28	TRBJ2-7	.	TRBD2
CASSQLSSSARYEQYF	TGTGCCAGCAGTCAGCTCTCCTCTAGCGCTCGCTACGAGCAGTACTTC	TRBV28	TRBJ2-7	.	.
CASSTGGGNEKLFF	TGTGCCAGCAGTACAGGGGGTGGGAATGAAAAACTGTTTTTT	TRBV2	TRBJ1-4	.	TRBD1
CASSLGSGLVKAFF	TGCGCCAGCAGCTTGGGATCAGGGTTGGTGAAGGCTTTCTTT	TRBV5-1	TRBJ1-1	.	.
CAISESFGVGSYEQYF	TGTGCCATCAGTGAAAGTTTCGGGGTGGGGTCCTACGAGCAGTACTTC	TRBV10-3	TRBJ2-7	.	.
CASSQDPHGQGEKLFF	TGTGCCAGCAGCCAAGACCCCCATGGACAGGGGGAAAAACTGTTTTTT	TRBV4-2	TRBJ1-4	.	TRBD1
CASSPLAGDGDEQYF	TGTGCCAGCAGCCCATTAGCGGGAGATGGAGACGAGCAGTACTTC	TRBV7-9	TRBJ2-7	.	TRBD2
CASSQDGLAVNEQFF	TGCGCCAGCAGCCAAGACGGACTAGCGGTTAATGAGCAGTTCTTC	TRBV4-1	TRBJ2-1	.	TRBD2
CASSLALTSGKEFNNEQFF	TGCGCCAGCAGCTTGGCCCTGACTAGCGGGAAAGAATTCAACAATGAGCAGTTCTTC	TRBV5-1	TRBJ2-1	few	TRBD2
CASSYSPSYNSPLHF	TGTGCCAGCAGTTACTCGCCCAGCTATAATTCACCCCTCCACTTT	TRBV6-5	TRBJ1-6	.	.
CASKLVRDTDTQYF	TGTGCCAGCAAGCTTGTTCGGGACACAGATACGCAGTATTTT	TRBV6-1	TRBJ2-3	.	.
CASSFGQGVPYNEQFF	TGTGCCAGCAGCTTCGGACAGGGCGTTCCCTACAATGAGCAGTTCTTC	TRBV7-6	TRBJ2-1	.	TRBD1
CASSTSGQGYEQYF	TGTGCCAGCAGCACGTCGGGACAGGGCTACGAGCAGTACTTC	TRBV7-9	TRBJ2-7	.	TRBD1
CASRTTGGNSPLHF	TGTGCCAGCAGAACGACAGGGGGTAATTCACCCCTCCACTTT	TRBV6-5	TRBJ1-6	.	TRBD1
CASSGPMGGANYEQYF	TGTGCCAGCAGTGGGCCTATGGGGGGGGCGAACTACGAGCAGTACTTC	TRBV6-1	TRBJ2-7	.	.
CASSLGAGPWNEQFF	TGCGCCAGCAGCCTAGGAGCGGGCCCTTGGAATGAGCAGTTCTTC	TRBV4-3	TRBJ2-1	.	.
CASSHWGQGAYEQYF	TGTGCCAGCAGCCATTGGGGACAGGGGGCCTACGAGCAGTACTTC	TRBV14	TRBJ2-7	.	TRBD1
CASTEAGHSYEQYF	TGTGCCAGCACCGAAGCGGGACACTCCTACGAGCAGTACTTC	TRBV18	TRBJ2-7	.	.
CASSPRGTEAFF	TGTGCCAGCAGCCCCAGGGGAACTGAAGCTTTCTTT	TRBV7-9	TRBJ1-1	.	.
CASSLVGPRTEAFF	TGCGCCAGCAGCTTGGTGGGGCCCCGCACCGAAGCTTTCTTT	TRBV5-1	TRBJ1-1	.	.
CASSLEPQGNQPQHF	TGTGCCAGCAGCTTGGAACCCCAGGGTAATCAGCCCCAGCATTTT	TRBV5-4	TRBJ1-5	.	.
CASSPTGGHQPQHF	TGTGCCAGCAGCCCAACAGGGGGGCACCAGCCCCAGCATTTT	TRBV7-9	TRBJ1-5	.	TRBD1
CAISELAGSNQPQHF	TGTGCCATCAGTGAGTTGGCGGGGAGCAATCAGCCCCAGCATTTT	TRBV10-3	TRBJ1-5	.	.